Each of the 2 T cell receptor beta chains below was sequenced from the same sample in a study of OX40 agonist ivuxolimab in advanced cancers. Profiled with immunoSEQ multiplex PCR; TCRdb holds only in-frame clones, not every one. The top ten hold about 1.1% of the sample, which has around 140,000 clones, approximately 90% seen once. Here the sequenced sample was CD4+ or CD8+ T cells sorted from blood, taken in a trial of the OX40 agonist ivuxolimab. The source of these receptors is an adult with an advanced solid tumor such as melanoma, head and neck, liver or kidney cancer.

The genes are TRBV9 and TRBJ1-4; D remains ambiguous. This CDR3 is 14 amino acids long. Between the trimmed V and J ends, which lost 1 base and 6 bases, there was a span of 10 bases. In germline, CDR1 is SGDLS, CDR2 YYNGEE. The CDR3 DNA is TGTGCCAGCAGCGTATCAGGTAGCGATGAAAAACTGTTTTTT. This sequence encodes CASSVSGSDEKLFF.

The CDR3 DNA sequence: TGTGCCAGCAGCTCTAGGGGGTCAACTAATGAAAAACTGTTTTTT. This encodes CASSSRGSTNEKLFF. The V gene is TRBV9, the J gene TRBJ1-4; D possibly corresponds to TRBD1 (6 bases). Germline V gene data show CDR1 as SGDLS and CDR2 as YYNGEE. Trimming took 4 bases from V and 0 from J, leaving 10 bases between them. This CDR3 spans 15 amino acids.